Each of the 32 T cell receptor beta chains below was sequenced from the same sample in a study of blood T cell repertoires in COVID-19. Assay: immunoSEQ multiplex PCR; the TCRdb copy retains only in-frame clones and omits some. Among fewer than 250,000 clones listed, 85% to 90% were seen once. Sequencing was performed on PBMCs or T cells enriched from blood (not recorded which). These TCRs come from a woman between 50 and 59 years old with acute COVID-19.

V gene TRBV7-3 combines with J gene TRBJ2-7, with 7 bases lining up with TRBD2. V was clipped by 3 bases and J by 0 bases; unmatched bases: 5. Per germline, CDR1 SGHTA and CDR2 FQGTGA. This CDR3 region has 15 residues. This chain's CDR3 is CASSLGGISSYEQYF. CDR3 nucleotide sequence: TGTGCCAGCAGCTTGGGGGGGATTAGCTCCTACGAGCAGTACTTC.

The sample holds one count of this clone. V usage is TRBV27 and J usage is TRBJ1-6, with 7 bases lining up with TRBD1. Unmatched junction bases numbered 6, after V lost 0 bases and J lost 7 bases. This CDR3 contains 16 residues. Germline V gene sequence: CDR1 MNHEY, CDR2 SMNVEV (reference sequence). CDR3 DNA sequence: TGTGCCAGCAGTTTATCTGGGACAGTACGAAATTCACCCCTCCACTTT. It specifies CASSLSGTVRNSPLHF.

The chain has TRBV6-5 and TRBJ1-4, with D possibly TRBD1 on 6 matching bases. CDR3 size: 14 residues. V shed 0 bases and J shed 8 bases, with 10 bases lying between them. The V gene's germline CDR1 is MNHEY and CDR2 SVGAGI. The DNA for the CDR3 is TGTGCCAGCAGTTACTCTGGGGGCCCGGAAAAACTGTTTTTT. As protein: CASSYSGGPEKLFF.

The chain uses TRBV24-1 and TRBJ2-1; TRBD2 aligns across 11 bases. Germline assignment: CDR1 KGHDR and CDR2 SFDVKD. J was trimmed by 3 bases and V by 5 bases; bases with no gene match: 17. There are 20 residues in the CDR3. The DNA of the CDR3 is TGTGCCACCAGTGCCCCAGCCGGGACAGCCGGGACTAGCGGCTACAATGAGCAGTTCTTC. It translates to CATSAPAGTAGTSGYNEQFF.

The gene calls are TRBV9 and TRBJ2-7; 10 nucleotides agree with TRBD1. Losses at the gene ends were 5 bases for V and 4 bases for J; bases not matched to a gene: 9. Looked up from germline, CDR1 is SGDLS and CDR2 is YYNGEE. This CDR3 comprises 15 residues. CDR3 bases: TGTGCCAGCAGTCTGAGGGGACAGGGGTGGTACGAGCAGTACTTC. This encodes CASSLRGQGWYEQYF.

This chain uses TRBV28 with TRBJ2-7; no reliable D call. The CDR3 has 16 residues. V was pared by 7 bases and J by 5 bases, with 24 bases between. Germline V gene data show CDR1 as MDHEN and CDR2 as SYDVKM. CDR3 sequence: CASIPSTSASVHEQYF. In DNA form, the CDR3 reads TGTGCCAGCATCCCATCCACGTCGGCTAGTGTCCACGAGCAGTACTTC.

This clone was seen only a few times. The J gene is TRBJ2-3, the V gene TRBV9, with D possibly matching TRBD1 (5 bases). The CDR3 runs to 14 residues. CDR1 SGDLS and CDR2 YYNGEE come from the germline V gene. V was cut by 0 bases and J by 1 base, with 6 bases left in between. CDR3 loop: CASSVAGRTDTQYF. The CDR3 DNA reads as TGTGCCAGCAGCGTAGCAGGGCGCACAGATACGCAGTATTTT.

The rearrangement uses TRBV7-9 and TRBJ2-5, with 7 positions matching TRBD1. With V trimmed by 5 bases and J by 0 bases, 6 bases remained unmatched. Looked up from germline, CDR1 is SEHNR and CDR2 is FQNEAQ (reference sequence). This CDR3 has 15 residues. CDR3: CASSPHRGYQETQYF. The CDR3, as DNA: TGTGCCAGCAGCCCTCACAGGGGCTACCAAGAGACCCAGTACTTC.

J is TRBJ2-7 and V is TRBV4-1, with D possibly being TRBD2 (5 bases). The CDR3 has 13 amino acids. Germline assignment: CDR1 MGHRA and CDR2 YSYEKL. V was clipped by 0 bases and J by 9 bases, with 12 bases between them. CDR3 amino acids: CASSQEVGVRQYF. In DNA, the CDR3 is TGCGCCAGCAGCCAAGAAGTGGGAGTTAGGCAGTACTTC.

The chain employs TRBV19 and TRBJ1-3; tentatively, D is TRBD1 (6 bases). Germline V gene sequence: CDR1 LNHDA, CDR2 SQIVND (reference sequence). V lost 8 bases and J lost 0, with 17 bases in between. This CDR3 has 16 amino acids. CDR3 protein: CASGLDRITSGNTIYF. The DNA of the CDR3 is TGTGCCAGTGGACTCGACAGGATAACCTCTGGAAACACCATATATTTT. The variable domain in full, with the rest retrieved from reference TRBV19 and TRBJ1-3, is DGGITQSPKYLFRKEGQNVTLSCEQNLNHDAMYWYRQDPGQGLRLIYYSQIVNDFQKGDIAEGYSVSREKKESFPLTVTSAQKNPTAFYLCASGLDRITSGNTIYFGEGSWLTVV.

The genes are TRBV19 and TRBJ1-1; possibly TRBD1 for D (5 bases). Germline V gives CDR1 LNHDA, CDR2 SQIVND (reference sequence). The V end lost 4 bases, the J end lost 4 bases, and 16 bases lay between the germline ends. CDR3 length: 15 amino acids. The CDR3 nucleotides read TGTGCCAGTAGTACAAAACGCCAGGGCGTCACTGAAGCTTTCTTT. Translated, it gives CASSTKRQGVTEAFF. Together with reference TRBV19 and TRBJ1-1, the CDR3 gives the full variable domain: DGGITQSPKYLFRKEGQNVTLSCEQNLNHDAMYWYRQDPGQGLRLIYYSQIVNDFQKGDIAEGYSVSREKKESFPLTVTSAQKNPTAFYLCASSTKRQGVTEAFFGQGTRLTVV.

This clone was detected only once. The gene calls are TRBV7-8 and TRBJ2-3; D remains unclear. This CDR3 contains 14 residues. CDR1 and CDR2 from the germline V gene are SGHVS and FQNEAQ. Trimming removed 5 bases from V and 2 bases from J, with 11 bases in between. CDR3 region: CASSPGDLTDTQYF. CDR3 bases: TGTGCCAGCAGCCCAGGCGACCTCACAGATACGCAGTATTTT.

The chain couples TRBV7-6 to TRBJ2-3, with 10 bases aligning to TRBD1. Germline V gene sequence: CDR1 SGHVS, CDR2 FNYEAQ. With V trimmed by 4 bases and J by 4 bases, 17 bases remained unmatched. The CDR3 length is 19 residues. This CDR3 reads CASSWQTGGLGGEADTQYF. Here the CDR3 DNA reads TGTGCCAGCAGCTGGCAGACAGGGGGCCTGGGGGGTGAGGCAGATACGCAGTATTTT.

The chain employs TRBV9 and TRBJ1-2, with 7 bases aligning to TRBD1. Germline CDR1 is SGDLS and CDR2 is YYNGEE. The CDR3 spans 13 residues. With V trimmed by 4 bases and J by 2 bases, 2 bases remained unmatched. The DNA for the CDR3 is TGTGCCAGCAGCCCGACAGGGAACTATGGCTACACCTTC. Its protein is CASSPTGNYGYTF.

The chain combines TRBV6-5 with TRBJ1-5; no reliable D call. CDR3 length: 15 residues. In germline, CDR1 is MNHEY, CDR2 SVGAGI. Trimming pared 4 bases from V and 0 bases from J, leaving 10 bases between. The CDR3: CASSSRPGSNQPQHF. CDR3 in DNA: TGTGCCAGCAGTTCGCGTCCCGGTAGCAATCAGCCCCAGCATTTT.

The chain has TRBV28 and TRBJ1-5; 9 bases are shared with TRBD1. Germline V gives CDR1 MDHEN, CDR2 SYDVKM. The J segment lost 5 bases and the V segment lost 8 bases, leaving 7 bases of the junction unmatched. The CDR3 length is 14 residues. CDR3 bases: TGTGCCAGCCTGTTACAGGGGGCCCATCAGCCCCAGCATTTT. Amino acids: CASLLQGAHQPQHF.

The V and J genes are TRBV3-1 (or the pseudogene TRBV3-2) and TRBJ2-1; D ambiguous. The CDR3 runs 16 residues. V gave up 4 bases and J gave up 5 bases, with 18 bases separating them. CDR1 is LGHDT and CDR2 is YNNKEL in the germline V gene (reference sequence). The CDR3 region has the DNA TGTGCCAGCAGCCTTAACGCTCTAGTTCCTAACAATGAGCAGTTCTTC. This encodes CASSLNALVPNNEQFF.

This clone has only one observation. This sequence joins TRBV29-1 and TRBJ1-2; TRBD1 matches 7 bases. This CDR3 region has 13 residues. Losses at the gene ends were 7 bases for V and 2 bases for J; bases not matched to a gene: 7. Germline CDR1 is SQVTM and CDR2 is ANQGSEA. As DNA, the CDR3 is TGCAGCGGCGCGGGGACAGAGAACTATGGCTACACCTTC. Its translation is CSGAGTENYGYTF.

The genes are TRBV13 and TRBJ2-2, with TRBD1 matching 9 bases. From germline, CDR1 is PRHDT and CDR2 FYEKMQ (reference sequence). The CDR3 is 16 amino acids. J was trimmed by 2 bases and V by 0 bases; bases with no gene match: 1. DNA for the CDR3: TGTGCCAGCAGCTTAGGGACAGGGGGTAACACCGGGGAGCTGTTTTTT. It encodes CASSLGTGGNTGELFF.

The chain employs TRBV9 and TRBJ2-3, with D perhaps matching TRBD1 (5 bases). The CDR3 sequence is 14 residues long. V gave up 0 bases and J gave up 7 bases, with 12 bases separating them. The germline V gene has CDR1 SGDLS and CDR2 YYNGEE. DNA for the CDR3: TGTGCCAGCAGCGTAGACAGGACCGGCCATACGCAGTATTTT. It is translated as CASSVDRTGHTQYF.

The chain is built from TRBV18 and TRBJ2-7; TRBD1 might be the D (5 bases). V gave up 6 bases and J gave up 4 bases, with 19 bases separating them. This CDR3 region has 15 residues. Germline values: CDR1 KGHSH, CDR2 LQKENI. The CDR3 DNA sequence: TGTGCCAGCTCCCGCCAAGGGCAGGGAAGATACGAGCAGTACTTC. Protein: CASSRQGQGRYEQYF.

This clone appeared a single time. The CDR3 region has the DNA TGTGCCAGCAGCAAATCTAGCGGGAGGGCCCAAGAGACCCAGTACTTC. Translating gives CASSKSSGRAQETQYF. The chain recombines TRBV5-4 with TRBJ2-5; 12 positions agree with TRBD2. Germline CDR1 SGHNT, CDR2 YYREEE (reference sequence). CDR3 length: 16 residues. The junction had 5 bases not matched to a gene; V was cut back by 4 bases and J by 1 base.

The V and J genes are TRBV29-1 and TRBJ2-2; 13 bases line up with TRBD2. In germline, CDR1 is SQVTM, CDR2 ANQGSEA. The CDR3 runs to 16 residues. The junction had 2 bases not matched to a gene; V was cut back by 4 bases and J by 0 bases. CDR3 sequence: CSVGGLAGTNTGELFF. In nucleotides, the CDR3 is TGCAGCGTTGGGGGACTAGCGGGGACGAACACCGGGGAGCTGTTTTTT.

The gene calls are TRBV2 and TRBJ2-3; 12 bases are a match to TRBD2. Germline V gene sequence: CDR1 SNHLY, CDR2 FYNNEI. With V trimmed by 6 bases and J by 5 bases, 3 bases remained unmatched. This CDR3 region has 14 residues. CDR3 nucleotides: TGTGCCAGCAGGACTAGCGGGAGAGGAGATACGCAGTATTTT. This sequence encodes CASRTSGRGDTQYF.

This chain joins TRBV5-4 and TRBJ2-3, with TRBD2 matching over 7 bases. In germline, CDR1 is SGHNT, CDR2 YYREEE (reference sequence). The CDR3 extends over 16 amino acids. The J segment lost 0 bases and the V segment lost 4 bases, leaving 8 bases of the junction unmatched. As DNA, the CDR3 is TGTGCCAGCAGCGAACCGCTAGCGGCTAGCACAGATACGCAGTATTTT. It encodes CASSEPLAASTDTQYF.

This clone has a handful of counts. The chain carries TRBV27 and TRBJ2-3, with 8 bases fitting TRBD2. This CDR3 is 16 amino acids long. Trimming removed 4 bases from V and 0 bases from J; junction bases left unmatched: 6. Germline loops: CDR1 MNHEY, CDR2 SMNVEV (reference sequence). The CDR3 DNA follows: TGTGCCAGCAGTTCCGGGACTAGAACTAGCACAGATACGCAGTATTTT. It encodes CASSSGTRTSTDTQYF.

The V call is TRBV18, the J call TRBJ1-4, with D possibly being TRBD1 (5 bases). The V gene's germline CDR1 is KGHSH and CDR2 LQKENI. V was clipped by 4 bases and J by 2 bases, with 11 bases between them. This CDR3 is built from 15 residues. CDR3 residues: CASSRQISTNEKLFF. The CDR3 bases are TGTGCCAGCTCACGACAGATCTCGACTAATGAAAAACTGTTTTTT.

The CDR3: CASSQAGVGAGSYEQYF. In DNA, the CDR3 is TGTGCCAGCAGCCAAGCTGGGGTGGGAGCGGGTTCCTACGAGCAGTACTTC. This chain links TRBV4-2 with TRBJ2-7; tentatively, D is TRBD2 (6 bases). Looked up from germline, CDR1 is LGHNA and CDR2 is YNFKEQ. V lost 1 base and J lost 1, with 17 bases in between. This CDR3 contains 17 residues.

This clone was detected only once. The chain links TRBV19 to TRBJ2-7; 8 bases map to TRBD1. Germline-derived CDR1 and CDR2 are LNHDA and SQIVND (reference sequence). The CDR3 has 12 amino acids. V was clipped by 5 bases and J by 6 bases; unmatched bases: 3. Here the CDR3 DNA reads TGTGCCAGTAGTTTGACAGGGGTCGAGCAGTACTTC. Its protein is CASSLTGVEQYF.

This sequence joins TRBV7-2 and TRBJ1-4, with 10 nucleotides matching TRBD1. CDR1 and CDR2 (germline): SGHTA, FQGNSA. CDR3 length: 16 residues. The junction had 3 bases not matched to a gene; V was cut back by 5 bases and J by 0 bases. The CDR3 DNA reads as TGTGCCAGCAGCCGGGACAGGGGTGCAACTAATGAAAAACTGTTTTTT. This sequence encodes CASSRDRGATNEKLFF.

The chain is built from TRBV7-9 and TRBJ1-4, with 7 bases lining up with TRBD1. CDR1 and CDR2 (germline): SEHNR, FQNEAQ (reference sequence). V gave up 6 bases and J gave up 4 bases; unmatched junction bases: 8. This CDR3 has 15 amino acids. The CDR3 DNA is TGTGCCAGCAGTCCCCGGGGGACAGTTAATGAAAAACTGTTTTTT. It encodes CASSPRGTVNEKLFF.

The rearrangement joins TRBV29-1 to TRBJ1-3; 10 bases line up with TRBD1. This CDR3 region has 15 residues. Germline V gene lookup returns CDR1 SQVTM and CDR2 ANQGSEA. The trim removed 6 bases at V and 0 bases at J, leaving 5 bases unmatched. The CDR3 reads CSVGQGLSSGNTIYF. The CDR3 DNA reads TGCAGCGTGGGACAGGGGTTAAGCTCTGGAAACACCATATATTTT.